The 30 T cell receptor beta chains below were found in one sample sequenced in a study of memory CD4+ T cells and cytomegalovirus serostatus (dated by TCRdb to the late 2010s). Library generation was performed with the immunoSEQ multiplex PCR assay. Held by TCRdb, this immuneACCESS table contains in-frame sequences only and omits some clones. Under half of the omission traces to an unresolved V gene where checked; the cause of the rest is unknown. Across this sample there are some 48,000 clones, with just under 80% seen only once. The top ten clonotypes cover approximately 0.78% of the sample. Single viable CD3+CD4+CD8-CD45RO+ cells were sorted as memory CD4+ T cells on a FACSAria II. The sequencing sample was made of memory CD4+ T cells from blood. The receptors originated from an adult in good health and CMV-seronegative.

This clone turned up a few times. This chain uses TRBV11-3 with TRBJ1-1; D ambiguous. CDR3 length: 12 amino acids. Germline values: CDR1 SGHNT, CDR2 YENEEA. Trimming removed 1 base from V and 10 bases from J, with 10 bases in between. Here the CDR3 reads CASSLGEGRAFF. In DNA form, the CDR3 reads TGTGCCAGCAGCTTAGGGGAGGGTCGAGCTTTCTTT.

The sample holds a few counts of this clone. The rearrangement joins TRBV29-1 to TRBJ2-7; 9 positions agree with TRBD1. The CDR3 loop spans 15 amino acids. After removal of 5 bases from V and 6 bases from J, the junction contained 14 bases not matched to a gene. Germline V CDR1 and CDR2: SQVTM, ANQGSEA. The CDR3 spells CSVLTGGGLWREQYF. For the CDR3, the DNA is TGCAGCGTTCTTACAGGGGGCGGCCTATGGCGCGAGCAGTACTTC.

In this sample, this clone turned up once. The chain combines TRBV30 with TRBJ2-5, with D uncertain. V lost 0 bases and J 5 bases, leaving 13 bases between the germline ends. Germline loops: CDR1 GTSNPN, CDR2 SVGIG (reference sequence). CDR3 length equals 14 residues. In DNA, the CDR3 is TGTGCCTGGAGTGTCGGCCCCAACCGGGAGACCCAGTACTTC. It specifies CAWSVGPNRETQYF. Together with reference TRBV30 and TRBJ2-5, the CDR3 gives the full variable domain: SQTIHQWPATLVQPVGSPLSLECTVEGTSNPNLYWYRQAAGRGLQLLFYSVGIGQISSEVPQNLSASRPQDRQFILSSKKLLLSDSGFYLCAWSVGPNRETQYFGPGTRLLVL.

This clone was seen once. The J gene is TRBJ1-2, the V gene TRBV2; D not certain. Germline loops: CDR1 SNHLY, CDR2 FYNNEI. CDR3 length: 15 residues. The ends were cut back, 5 bases at V and 8 bases at J, with 21 bases in the middle. The CDR3 DNA sequence: TGTGCCAGCAGTTTTGAGCAGGTGACCAGTGGGGGCTACACCTTC. Amino acids: CASSFEQVTSGGYTF. The full variable domain, with the rest looked up from reference TRBV2 and TRBJ1-2, is EPEVTQTPSHQVTQMGQEVILRCVPISNHLYFYWYRQILGQKVEFLVSFYNNEISEKSEIFDDQFSVERPDGSNFTLKIRSTKLEDSAMYFCASSFEQVTSGGYTFGSGTRLTVV.

CDR3 in amino acids: CASSPNEQGLSYEQYF. Written as DNA, the CDR3 is TGCGCCAGCAGCCCAAACGAACAGGGGCTGTCCTACGAGCAGTACTTC. The chain couples TRBV4-1 to TRBJ2-7; the match to TRBD1 covers 7 bases. The CDR3 is 16 residues long. Germline lookup yields CDR1 MGHRA and CDR2 YSYEKL. Trimming took 4 bases from V and 1 from J; bases not matched to a gene: 10.

The chain couples TRBV14 to TRBJ2-7; either TRBD1 or TRBD2 may fit D (5 bases each). This CDR3 region has 12 residues. The germline gives CDR1 SGHDN, CDR2 FVKESK. With 0 bases removed from V and 8 bases from J, the gap between germline ends came to 8 bases. The CDR3 loop reads CASSQESGQQYF. The CDR3 DNA reads TGTGCCAGCAGCCAAGAATCGGGGCAGCAGTACTTC.

V is TRBV7-2 and J is TRBJ1-3; 10 bases are a match to TRBD1. This CDR3 contains 17 residues. V was clipped by 1 base and J by 1 base; unmatched bases: 4. The germline V gene has CDR1 SGHTA and CDR2 FQGNSA. The CDR3 loop reads CASSLGGQGISGNTIYF. The CDR3 nucleotides read TGTGCCAGCAGCTTAGGGGGACAGGGGATTTCTGGAAACACCATATATTTT. Full variable domain (rest looked up from reference TRBV7-2 and TRBJ1-3): GAGVSQSPSNKVTEKGKDVELRCDPISGHTALYWYRQSLGQGLEFLIYFQGNSAPDKSGLPSDRFSAERTGGSVSTLTIQRTQQEDSAVYLCASSLGGQGISGNTIYFGEGSWLTVV.

The chain links TRBV7-6 to TRBJ1-2, with 7 nucleotides matching TRBD1. The CDR3 consists of 15 residues. Germline V gene sequence: CDR1 SGHVS, CDR2 FNYEAQ. Losses at the gene ends were 2 bases for V and 3 bases for J; bases not matched to a gene: 6. The CDR3, as DNA: TGTGCCAGCAGCTTATTACAGGGGAATTACTATGGCTACACCTTC. It specifies CASSLLQGNYYGYTF.

V is TRBV5-1 and J is TRBJ2-3; 12 bases match TRBD2. Germline V gene lookup returns CDR1 SGHRS and CDR2 YFSETQ. Trimming removed 6 bases from V and 7 bases from J; junction bases left unmatched: 9. The CDR3 extends over 15 amino acids. The CDR3 here is CASTRLAGGANTQYF. The CDR3, as DNA: TGCGCCAGCACGAGGCTAGCGGGAGGGGCGAATACGCAGTATTTT.

The genes are TRBV15 and TRBJ1-4; D is ambiguous. From germline, CDR1 is LNHNV and CDR2 YYDKDF (reference sequence). This CDR3 is 12 amino acids long. The ends were cut back, 1 base at V and 7 bases at J, with 4 bases in the middle. This CDR3 is CATSRASEKLFF. CDR3 coding DNA: TGTGCCACCAGCAGAGCAAGTGAAAAACTGTTTTTT.

V is TRBV6-1 and J is TRBJ1-2, with 10 nucleotides matching TRBD1. CDR3 length: 15 residues. CDR1 and CDR2 from the germline V gene are MNHNS and SASEGT. V shed 4 bases and J 7 bases; nucleotides not matched to a gene: 9. The CDR3 spells CASSAPTGGVSGYTF. In nucleotides, the CDR3 is TGTGCCAGCAGTGCGCCGACAGGGGGCGTAAGTGGCTACACCTTC.

This chain joins TRBV4-2 and TRBJ1-1; D perhaps matches TRBD1 (5 bases). With 1 base removed from V and 1 base from J, the gap between germline ends came to 13 bases. The V gene's germline CDR1 is LGHNA and CDR2 YNFKEQ. The CDR3 has 16 residues. CDR3 sequence (DNA): TGTGCCAGCAGCCAAGCCCGACAGAGCGGGAACACTGAAGCTTTCTTT. Its protein product is CASSQARQSGNTEAFF.

This clone came up once. This chain uses TRBV18 with TRBJ2-5; 8 positions match TRBD2. The CDR3 has 16 residues. Germline assignment: CDR1 KGHSH and CDR2 LQKENI. Trimming cost V 2 bases and J 5 bases; bases outside gene matches: 10. CDR3 sequence reads: CASSPGNGGAGETQYF. Here the CDR3 DNA reads TGTGCCAGCTCACCAGGAAACGGGGGGGCTGGGGAGACCCAGTACTTC.

The chain recombines TRBV15 with TRBJ2-1, with TRBD2 as a possible D gene (6 bases). The V end was cut by 5 bases, the J end by 8 bases, with 16 bases between. This CDR3 comprises 14 residues. Germline CDR1 is LNHNV and CDR2 is YYDKDF (reference sequence). CDR3 nucleotides: TGTGCCACCAGCCCTCGTGGGGGAGGATATGAGCAGTTCTTC. Its protein product is CATSPRGGGYEQFF.

As concerns this clone: The same CDR3 can be traced to other DNA sequences in this sample. The V gene is TRBV6-1, the J gene TRBJ1-2; D is unresolved. This CDR3 spans 14 amino acids. Deletions cut 1 base from V and 3 bases from J, with 9 bases between. Germline CDR1 and CDR2: MNHNS and SASEGT. The CDR3 nucleotides are TGTGCCAGCAGTGAAGGCGTGGAGGACTATGGCTACACCTTC. This encodes CASSEGVEDYGYTF.

The chain employs TRBV6-1 and TRBJ2-7; D ambiguous. In germline, CDR1 is MNHNS, CDR2 SASEGT. The CDR3 runs to 13 residues. The V end lost 2 bases, the J end lost 2 bases, and 7 bases lay between the germline ends. The DNA for the CDR3 is TGTGCCAGCAGTGAACCCGAAACCTACGAGCAGTACTTC. As protein: CASSEPETYEQYF.

The chain combines TRBV5-1 with TRBJ1-2; D unclear. Germline assignment: CDR1 SGHRS and CDR2 YFSETQ. CDR3 length equals 14 residues. Trimming pared 4 bases from V and 4 bases from J, leaving 14 bases between. CDR3 DNA sequence: TGCGCCAGCAGCGAAACAGCGCAAATCTATGGCTACACCTTC. Residues: CASSETAQIYGYTF.

The genes are TRBV7-8 and TRBJ1-2, with D hard to call. Germline V lookup: CDR1 SGHVS, CDR2 FQNEAQ. The CDR3 is 13 amino acids. Trimming took off 8 bases at V and 2 bases at J, with 12 bases between the two ends. This CDR3 is CASGFGGNYGYTF. The DNA for the CDR3 is TGTGCCAGCGGATTCGGAGGGAACTATGGCTACACCTTC. Full variable domain (rest looked up from reference TRBV7-8 and TRBJ1-2): GAGVSQSPRYKVAKRGQDVALRCDPISGHVSLFWYQQALGQGPEFLTYFQNEAQLDKSGLPSDRFFAERPEGSVSTLKIQRTQQEDSAVYLCASGFGGNYGYTFGSGTRLTVV.

This chain connects TRBV6-5 to TRBJ1-4, with TRBD1 matching 9 bases. CDR1 MNHEY and CDR2 SVGAGI come from the germline V gene. CDR3 size: 15 residues. The V and J ends lost 4 bases and 8 bases, in that order; junction bases with no gene match: 8. The CDR3 protein is CASSLTGTGREKLFF. The DNA for the CDR3 is TGTGCCAGCAGTTTAACCGGGACAGGGAGGGAAAAACTGTTTTTT.

The chain employs TRBV7-9 and TRBJ1-1, with unresolved D. The CDR3 is made up of 14 amino acids. Trimming cost V 5 bases and J 4 bases, with 14 bases left between them. The germline CDR1 and CDR2 sequences are SEHNR and FQNEAQ (reference sequence). CDR3 sequence reads: CASSVREGGTEAFF. In nucleotides, the CDR3 is TGTGCCAGCAGCGTAAGGGAGGGCGGCACTGAAGCTTTCTTT.

This rearrangement joins TRBV30 to TRBJ1-2; no definite D call. CDR3 length equals 12 residues. Germline values: CDR1 GTSNPN, CDR2 SVGIG (reference sequence). V was shortened by 3 bases and J by 3 bases, with 8 bases between the two germline ends. Here the CDR3 DNA reads TGTGCCTGGAGAGAACACTACTATGGCTACACCTTC. Translating gives CAWREHYYGYTF.

The V gene is TRBV25-1, the J gene TRBJ2-1; D is undetermined. The CDR3 is 10 amino acids. The germline V gene encodes CDR1 MGHDK and CDR2 SYGVNS. Trimming left V 3 bases short and J 10 bases short, with 4 bases between. For the CDR3, the DNA is TGTGCCAGCAGTGAGAGAGAGCAGTTCTTC. This sequence encodes CASSEREQFF.

The chain recombines TRBV7-6 with TRBJ2-7, with 8 bases fitting TRBD2. This CDR3 region has 16 residues. From germline, CDR1 is SGHVS and CDR2 FNYEAQ. Trimming removed 2 bases from V and 3 bases from J; junction bases left unmatched: 9. CDR3 coding DNA: TGTGCCAGCAGCTTAACAAGCGGGAGCCTCGGCTACGAGCAGTACTTC. This gives the protein CASSLTSGSLGYEQYF.

The V and J genes are TRBV5-1 and TRBJ1-2; the match to TRBD1 covers 8 bases. The ends lost 4 bases at V and 4 bases at J; junction bases unmatched: 18. Germline CDR1 SGHRS, CDR2 YFSETQ. There are 18 residues in the CDR3. This CDR3 reads CASSPGLHQGARSYGYTF. The CDR3 DNA follows: TGCGCCAGCAGCCCCGGGCTACATCAGGGGGCGCGTAGCTATGGCTACACCTTC.

The chain uses TRBV7-6 and TRBJ2-5, with D possibly matching TRBD1 (5 bases). CDR3 length: 14 amino acids. Looked up from germline, CDR1 is SGHVS and CDR2 is FNYEAQ. V was clipped by 5 bases and J by 4 bases, with 14 bases between them. The chain's CDR3 is CASSPLSRVETQYF. The CDR3, as DNA: TGTGCCAGCAGCCCCCTAAGCAGGGTAGAGACCCAGTACTTC.

The V and J genes are TRBV27 and TRBJ2-5; no reliable D call. The DNA end lines up better with TRBJ2-7; the J call may be wrong. The CDR3 extends over 13 amino acids. Germline loops: CDR1 MNHEY, CDR2 SMNVEV (reference sequence). The CDR3: CASSSYRTYEQYF. DNA for the CDR3: TGTGCCAGCAGCAGTTACAGAACCTACGAGCAGTACTTC.

This chain connects TRBV4-1 to TRBJ2-2, with 11 bases fitting TRBD1. Germline-derived CDR1 and CDR2 are MGHRA and YSYEKL. With 3 bases clipped from V and 0 bases from J, the junction kept 9 bases outside the gene matches. The CDR3 length is 19 residues. The CDR3 sequence is CASSHHRDRGGPNTGELFF. CDR3 nucleotides: TGCGCCAGCAGCCACCACCGGGACAGGGGGGGCCCGAACACCGGGGAGCTGTTTTTT.

The chain recombines TRBV7-9 with TRBJ2-3; 15 bases map to TRBD2. The CDR3 runs 16 residues. Germline V CDR1 and CDR2: SEHNR, FQNEAQ (reference sequence). With V trimmed by 5 bases and J by 3 bases, 3 bases remained unmatched. CDR3 coding DNA: TGTGCCAGCAGCACGGGACTAGCGGGGGGTACAGATACGCAGTATTTT. The encoded protein is CASSTGLAGGTDTQYF. The whole variable domain, filled in from reference TRBV7-9 and TRBJ2-3, reads DTGVSQNPRHKITKRGQNVTFRCDPISEHNRLYWYRQTLGQGPEFLTYFQNEAQLEKSRLLSDRFSAERPKGSFSTLEIQRTEQGDSAMYLCASSTGLAGGTDTQYFGPGTRLTVL.

This clone was seen only a few times. The chain recombines TRBV30 with TRBJ1-2; D not resolved. Germline V gene sequence: CDR1 GTSNPN, CDR2 SVGIG (reference sequence). This CDR3 is built from 13 residues. V was cut by 2 bases and J by 0 bases, with 7 bases left in between. This CDR3 reads CAWSMVANYGYTF. The CDR3 coding sequence is TGTGCCTGGAGTATGGTAGCTAACTATGGCTACACCTTC. The full variable domain, its missing parts supplied by reference TRBV30 and TRBJ1-2, is SQTIHQWPATLVQPVGSPLSLECTVEGTSNPNLYWYRQAAGRGLQLLFYSVGIGQISSEVPQNLSASRPQDRQFILSSKKLLLSDSGFYLCAWSMVANYGYTFGSGTRLTVV.

V usage is TRBV5-1 and J usage is TRBJ1-2; D unclear. Germline CDR1 SGHRS, CDR2 YFSETQ. V lost 4 bases, J lost 7 bases, and 17 bases lay in between. The CDR3 consists of 14 residues. DNA of the CDR3: TGCGCCAGCAGCGAACCGGCCGGGCAAGTTGGCTACACCTTC. Encoded protein: CASSEPAGQVGYTF. The full variable domain, completed using reference TRBV5-1 and TRBJ1-2, is KAGVTQTPRYLIKTRGQQVTLSCSPISGHRSVSWYQQTPGQGLQFLFEYFSETQRNKGNFPGRFSGRQFSNSRSEMNVSTLELGDSALYLCASSEPAGQVGYTFGSGTRLTVV.